Listed here is a single T cell receptor beta chain. The assay was immunoSEQ multiplex PCR, and TCRdb's table has in-frame clones only and misses some. The sample lists more than 300,000 clones; about 86% were seen once. The data were obtained in a study of Ad26.COV2.S vaccination and SARS-CoV-2 variants. At the level of the study: COV1001, an Ad26.COV2.S trial, supplied this vaccine-arm donor.

Treatment: around 19 received Ad26.COV2.S at low or high dose, single or two shots; several received placebo; per-sample allocation not given. Sampling happened 63 days after the first vaccine or placebo injection. The CDR3 contains 16 residues. The chain employs TRBV7-5 and TRBJ1-2; the D call TRBD1 from the table was never checked on the DNA. TRBV7-5 is termed a pseudogene. The source of this sequence is a person aged 18 to 65 who received the Ad26.COV2.S COVID-19 vaccine or a placebo. Sequencing was performed on peripheral blood, taken in a trial of Ad26.COV2.S vaccine versus placebo. CDR3 amino acids: CVRRVYPGQRPYGYTF. DNA of the CDR3: TGTGTCAGAAGGGTCTACCCGGGACAGAGGCCCTATGGCTACACCTTC.